These 24 T cell receptor beta chains share one sample of origin, sequenced in a study of identical twins. TCRdb re-derived calls from the 5' RACE reads in MiXCR, one entry per CDR3 protein. Among about 660,000 distinct CDR3 sequences listed, less than 10% were seen once. These data also formed part of another study, on yellow fever vaccine responses in identical twins.

Sequenced sample: PBMCs. These receptors came from a woman aged 18-29 years in good health.

J is TRBJ2-1 and V is TRBV10-3; possibly TRBD1 for D (5 bases). The CDR3 length is 14 residues. Trimming left V 0 bases short and J 8 bases short, with 11 bases between. The germline gives CDR1 ENHRY, CDR2 SYGVKD. CDR3 bases: TGTGCCATCAGTGAGTCAGGGGCCGTCTATGAGCAGTTCTTC. Encoded protein: CAISESGAVYEQFF.

This sequence joins TRBV6-1 and TRBJ2-7; D is undetermined. In germline, CDR1 is MNHNS, CDR2 SASEGT. CDR3 size: 13 residues. Trimming took off 5 bases at V and 3 bases at J, with 11 bases between the two ends. CDR3 DNA: TGTGCCAGCAGTCCGGCCGCCGGCTACGAGCAGTACTTC. The encoded protein is CASSPAAGYEQYF.

In this sample, this clonotype turned up a few times. The chain recombines TRBV4-2 with TRBJ2-1, with D uncertain. The CDR3 has 16 amino acids. V was shortened by 0 bases and J by 1 base, with 10 bases between the two germline ends. Germline CDR1 LGHNA, CDR2 YNFKEQ. CDR3 in amino acids: CASSQERRTSYNEQFF. CDR3 bases: TGTGCCAGCAGCCAAGAAAGAAGGACGTCCTACAATGAGCAGTTCTTC.

This clonotype was observed a few times. The chain's CDR3 is CASSQEPASSGANVLTF. CDR3 nucleotide sequence: TGTGCCAGCAGCCAAGAACCCGCCAGCTCTGGGGCCAACGTCCTGACTTTC. This chain connects TRBV4-2 to TRBJ2-6; D gene uncertain. V gave up 0 bases and J gave up 0 bases, with 9 bases separating them. Per the germline V gene, CDR1 is LGHNA and CDR2 is YNFKEQ. This CDR3 is built from 17 residues.

This clonotype turned up a few times. The chain recombines TRBV9 with TRBJ1-6; D not resolved. Germline CDR1 and CDR2: SGDLS and YYNGEE. The V gene lost 0 bases and the J gene lost 9 bases, with 10 bases spanning the gap. The CDR3 spans 14 residues. CDR3 in amino acids: CASSVDDDSSPLHF. In DNA, the CDR3 is TGTGCCAGCAGCGTAGATGACGATAGTTCACCCCTCCACTTT.

The sample holds a few counts of this clonotype. CDR3 residues: CASSWHSGIVYEQYF. The CDR3 region has the DNA TGTGCCAGCAGTTGGCATAGCGGGATTGTGTACGAGCAGTACTTC. V is TRBV6-2 or TRBV6-3 and J is TRBJ2-7, with TRBD2 matching 8 bases. CDR3 length equals 15 residues. Losses at the gene ends were 4 bases for V and 4 bases for J; bases not matched to a gene: 9. The germline V gene encodes CDR1 MNHEY and CDR2 SVGEGT.

This clonotype occurred many times. The V gene is TRBV7-8, the J gene TRBJ2-3; 9 nucleotides line up with TRBD2. From germline, CDR1 is SGHVS and CDR2 FQNEAQ. The CDR3 spans 19 residues. The ends lost 1 base at V and 3 bases at J; junction bases unmatched: 14. As DNA, the CDR3 is TGTGCCAGCAGCTTAGAGGGAGGAGGCGGGGGGGCCTGGACAGATACGCAGTATTTT. It encodes CASSLEGGGGGAWTDTQYF. Looking up the rest from reference TRBV7-8 and TRBJ2-3 gives the full variable domain: GAGVSQSPRYKVAKRGQDVALRCDPISGHVSLFWYQQALGQGPEFLTYFQNEAQLDKSGLPSDRFFAERPEGSVSTLKIQRTQQEDSAVYLCASSLEGGGGGAWTDTQYFGPGTRLTVL.

This clonotype was seen a few times. A read error may produce the germline difference seen at one junction end. The chain carries TRBV5-1 and TRBJ2-7, with D tentatively TRBD1 or TRBD2 (5 bases each). Germline V lookup: CDR1 SGHRS, CDR2 YFSETQ. CDR3 size: 14 residues. CDR3 DNA: TGCGCCAACAGCTTTACCCTGGGACCCTACGAGCAGTACTTC. Its protein is CANSFTLGPYEQYF.

The chain combines TRBV20-1 with TRBJ2-7; 11 bases fit TRBD1. Trimming at V came to 3 bases and at J to 5 bases, leaving 3 bases not matched to a gene. The CDR3 is 13 residues long. Germline CDR1 DFQATT, CDR2 SNEGSKA (reference sequence). The chain's CDR3 is CSARGTGGHEQYF. In DNA, the CDR3 is TGCAGTGCTAGGGGGACAGGGGGTCACGAGCAGTACTTC.

This clonotype was observed many times. The chain combines TRBV29-1 with TRBJ2-5; 7 bases align to TRBD2. The CDR3 is 13 residues long. Germline V gene lookup returns CDR1 SQVTM and CDR2 ANQGSEA. J lost 0 bases, V lost 8 bases, and 6 bases had no gene match. In DNA form, the CDR3 reads TGCAGCCAAATCGGGACTAACCAAGAGACCCAGTACTTC. The encoded protein is CSQIGTNQETQYF.

This clonotype turned up a few times. The chain links TRBV12-3 or TRBV12-4 to TRBJ2-2, with 10 bases aligning to TRBD2. CDR3 length: 15 amino acids. J gave up 1 base and V 6 bases, and 2 bases lay outside the gene matches. Written as DNA, the CDR3 is TGTGCCAGCAGGGCTAGCGGGAGGAACACCGGGGAGCTGTTTTTT. This codes for CASRASGRNTGELFF.

This clonotype occurred a few times. J is TRBJ2-1 and V is TRBV7-9; 7 bases are shared with TRBD2. The germline V gene encodes CDR1 SEHNR and CDR2 FQNEAQ (reference sequence). This CDR3 has 17 amino acids. Trimming removed 1 base from V and 7 bases from J; junction bases left unmatched: 13. The CDR3 DNA is TGTGCCAGCAGCTTAGAGGTCGGGGGGAGAACCGAGAATGAGCAGTTCTTC. Encoded protein: CASSLEVGGRTENEQFF.

The gene calls are TRBV10-3 and TRBJ2-5; D might be TRBD2 (7 bases). This CDR3 comprises 16 residues. The V and J ends lost 6 bases and 2 bases respectively, with 19 bases between them. The germline V gene encodes CDR1 ENHRY and CDR2 SYGVKD. The CDR3: CAIRKGGGGVQETQYF. The CDR3 DNA follows: TGTGCCATCAGGAAGGGGGGCGGGGGTGTTCAAGAGACCCAGTACTTC.

The genes are TRBV28 and TRBJ2-7; possible D gene TRBD2, 6 bases. Looked up from germline, CDR1 is MDHEN and CDR2 is SYDVKM. This CDR3 spans 14 amino acids. Trimming pared 2 bases from V and 3 bases from J, leaving 11 bases between. CDR3 in amino acids: CASSLPAGLYEQYF. Written as DNA, the CDR3 is TGTGCCAGCAGTTTACCAGCGGGCCTCTACGAGCAGTACTTC. Full variable domain (missing parts from reference TRBV28 and TRBJ2-7): DVKVTQSSRYLVKRTGEKVFLECVQDMDHENMFWYRQDPGLGLRLIYFSYDVKMKEKGDIPEGYSVSREKKERFSLILESASTNQTSMYLCASSLPAGLYEQYFGPGTRLTVT.

The chain carries TRBV7-9 and TRBJ1-3, with D possibly being TRBD1 (5 bases). The CDR3 runs 16 residues. Per the germline V gene, CDR1 is SEHNR and CDR2 is FQNEAQ (reference sequence). With 4 bases removed from V and 0 bases from J, the gap between germline ends came to 13 bases. For the CDR3, the DNA is TGTGCCAGCAGCTCTTTTCGACAGTCCTCTGGAAACACCATATATTTT. Translation gives CASSSFRQSSGNTIYF.

This clonotype was counted only a few times. V gene TRBV7-9 combines with J gene TRBJ2-5; D perhaps matches TRBD2 (6 bases). The CDR3 loop spans 16 amino acids. CDR1 and CDR2 (germline): SEHNR, FQNEAQ (reference sequence). V lost 3 bases to trimming and J lost 4 bases, with 18 bases between them. The CDR3 nucleotides read TGTGCCAGCAGCTTTTCGGGGACTCTTCGCGGAGAGACCCAGTACTTC. It encodes CASSFSGTLRGETQYF. Using reference TRBV7-9 and TRBJ2-5 for the parts outside the CDR3, the full variable domain is DTGVSQNPRHKITKRGQNVTFRCDPISEHNRLYWYRQTLGQGPEFLTYFQNEAQLEKSRLLSDRFSAERPKGSFSTLEIQRTEQGDSAMYLCASSFSGTLRGETQYFGPGTRLLVL.

This clonotype occurred many times. The genes are TRBV12-3 or TRBV12-4 and TRBJ1-5; possibly TRBD1 for D (5 bases). CDR3 length: 14 residues. V lost 2 bases, J lost 7 bases, and 12 bases lay in between. The CDR3 spells CASSLIGARQPQHF. The CDR3 DNA sequence: TGTGCCAGCAGTTTAATTGGGGCAAGGCAGCCCCAGCATTTT.

This clonotype was counted ten times or more. The chain has TRBV4-3 and TRBJ2-3, with D perhaps assigned TRBD1 or TRBD2 (5 bases each). The CDR3 totals 17 residues. Germline V lookup: CDR1 LGHNA, CDR2 YSLEER. Trimming left V 4 bases short and J 3 bases short, with 20 bases between. For the CDR3, the DNA is TGCGCCAGCAGCCTAGACCGGGACCCCCAAGGGACAGATACGCAGTATTTT. This encodes CASSLDRDPQGTDTQYF.

This rearrangement joins TRBV29-1 to TRBJ1-1; D is unresolved. CDR1 is SQVTM, CDR2 ANQGSEA, per germline. The V end lost 4 bases, the J end lost 5 bases, and 11 bases lay between the germline ends. The CDR3 totals 12 residues. The CDR3 DNA is TGCAGCGTTGCGGGCCTCCGTACTGAAGCTTTCTTT. This encodes CSVAGLRTEAFF. Based on the CDR3 plus reference TRBV29-1 and TRBJ1-1, the full variable domain is SAVISQKPSRDICQRGTSLTIQCQVDSQVTMMFWYRQQPGQSLTLIATANQGSEATYESGFVIDKFPISRPNLTFSTLTVSNMSPEDSSIYLCSVAGLRTEAFFGQGTRLTVV.

This clonotype was seen more than once but under ten times. This chain uses TRBV11-2 with TRBJ2-5; 8 bases line up with TRBD2. The CDR3 runs to 16 residues. Per the germline V gene, CDR1 is SGHAT and CDR2 is FQNNGV. The junction had 9 bases not matched to a gene; V was cut back by 2 bases and J by 4 bases. CDR3 in amino acids: CASSLTIGRASETQYF. Written as DNA, the CDR3 is TGTGCCAGCAGCTTAACCATCGGGAGGGCATCAGAGACCCAGTACTTC.

The V gene is TRBV15, the J gene TRBJ2-1; 11 nucleotides align to TRBD1. Germline lookup yields CDR1 LNHNV and CDR2 YYDKDF (reference sequence). V gave up 0 bases and J gave up 6 bases; unmatched junction bases: 10. The CDR3 is 18 residues long. The DNA for the CDR3 is TGTGCCACCAGCAGAGATGCAGGGGACAGGGGGTTGATCAATGAGCAGTTCTTC. Translated: CATSRDAGDRGLINEQFF.

This clonotype was detected only a few times. The rearrangement links TRBV19 to TRBJ2-5, with 10 bases matching TRBD1. Trimming cost V 3 bases and J 3 bases; bases outside gene matches: 1. Germline V gene data show CDR1 as LNHDA and CDR2 as SQIVND (reference sequence). This CDR3 region has 14 residues. CDR3 in amino acids: CASSMTGGEETQYF. DNA for the CDR3: TGTGCCAGTAGTATGACAGGGGGCGAAGAGACCCAGTACTTC.

V gene TRBV18 combines with J gene TRBJ2-6, with 7 bases aligning to TRBD2. J gave up 2 bases and V 3 bases, and 10 bases lay outside the gene matches. This CDR3 has 18 amino acids. Germline values: CDR1 KGHSH, CDR2 LQKENI. The CDR3 sequence is CASSPLTMGGAGANVLTF. The CDR3 DNA reads as TGTGCCAGCTCACCCCTAACTATGGGGGGGGCTGGGGCCAACGTCCTGACTTTC.

This clonotype was seen repeatedly, ten times or more. J is TRBJ2-3 and V is TRBV6-1; maybe TRBD1 (6 bases). CDR1 is MNHNS, CDR2 SASEGT, per germline. The ends were cut back, 2 bases at V and 5 bases at J, with 17 bases in the middle. This CDR3 region has 16 residues. CDR3: CASSERTASPRDTQYF. Here the CDR3 DNA reads TGTGCCAGCAGTGAACGGACAGCCTCCCCGCGAGATACGCAGTATTTT.